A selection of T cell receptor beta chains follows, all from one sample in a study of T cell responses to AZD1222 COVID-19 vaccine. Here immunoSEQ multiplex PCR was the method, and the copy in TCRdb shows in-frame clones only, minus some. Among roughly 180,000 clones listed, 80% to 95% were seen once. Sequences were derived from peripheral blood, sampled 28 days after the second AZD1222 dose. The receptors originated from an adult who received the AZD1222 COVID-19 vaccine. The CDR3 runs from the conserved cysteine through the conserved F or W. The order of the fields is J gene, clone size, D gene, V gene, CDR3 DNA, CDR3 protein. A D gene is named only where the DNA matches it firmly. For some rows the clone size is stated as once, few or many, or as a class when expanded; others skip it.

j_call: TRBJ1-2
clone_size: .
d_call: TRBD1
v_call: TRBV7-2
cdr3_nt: TGTGCCAGCAGCGTCAGCAGCGTAGGACAGGGATATGGCTACACCTTC
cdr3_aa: CASSVSSVGQGYGYTF

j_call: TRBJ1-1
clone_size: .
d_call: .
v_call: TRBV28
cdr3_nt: TGTGCCAGCAGTTTTGCCAGCCTCGAAGGCACTGAAGCTTTCTTT
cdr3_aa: CASSFASLEGTEAFF

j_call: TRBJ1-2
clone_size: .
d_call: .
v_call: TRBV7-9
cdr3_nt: TGTGCCAGCAGCTTAGGGGGTTCGCCCGGCTACACCTTC
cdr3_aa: CASSLGGSPGYTF

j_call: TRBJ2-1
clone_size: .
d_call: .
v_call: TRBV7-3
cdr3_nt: TGTGCCAGCAGCTTAAAATCCGGGGAGCAGTTCTTC
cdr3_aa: CASSLKSGEQFF

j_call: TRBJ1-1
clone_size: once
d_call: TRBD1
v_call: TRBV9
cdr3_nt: TGTGCCAGCAGCGTCAGGGCTTCCAGGGGGAGATACACTGAAGCTTTCTTT
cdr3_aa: CASSVRASRGRYTEAFF

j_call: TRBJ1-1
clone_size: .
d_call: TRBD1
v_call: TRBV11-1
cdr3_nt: TGTGCCAGCAGCTTAGCGTCTACAGGGGGCGGGTACACTGAAGCTTTCTTT
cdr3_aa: CASSLASTGGGYTEAFF

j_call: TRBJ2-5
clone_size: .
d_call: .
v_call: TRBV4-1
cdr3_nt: TGCGCCAGCAGCCAAGAACCTGGGGCCCAAGAGACCCAGTACTTC
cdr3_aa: CASSQEPGAQETQYF

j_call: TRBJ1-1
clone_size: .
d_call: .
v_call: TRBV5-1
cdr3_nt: TGCGCCAGCAGCTTGGCCGCTGGGGGATTGACTGAAGCTTTCTTT
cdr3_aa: CASSLAAGGLTEAFF

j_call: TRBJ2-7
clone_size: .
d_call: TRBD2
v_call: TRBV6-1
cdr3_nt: TGTGCCAGCAGTGGCCGATCCGGGACTAGCGCCCACGAGCAGTACTTC
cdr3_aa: CASSGRSGTSAHEQYF

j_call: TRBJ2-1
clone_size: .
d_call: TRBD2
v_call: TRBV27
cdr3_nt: TGTGCCAGCAGTGGCCTAGCGGGGGACAATGAGCAGTTCTTC
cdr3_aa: CASSGLAGDNEQFF

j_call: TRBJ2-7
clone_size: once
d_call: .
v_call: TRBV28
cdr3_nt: TGTGCCAGCAGTTTCGGGCGGGCCTACGAGCAGTACTTC
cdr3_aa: CASSFGRAYEQYF

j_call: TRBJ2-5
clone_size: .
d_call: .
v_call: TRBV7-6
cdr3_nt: TGTGCCAGCAGCTTTCGTACGACAGGCCAAGAGACCCAGTACTTC
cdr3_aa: CASSFRTTGQETQYF

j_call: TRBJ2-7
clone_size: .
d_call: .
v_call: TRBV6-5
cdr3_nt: TGTGCCAGCAGTTACCAGGACTCGAGCTCCTACGAGCAGTACTTC
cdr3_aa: CASSYQDSSSYEQYF

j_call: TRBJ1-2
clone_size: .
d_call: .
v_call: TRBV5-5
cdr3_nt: TGTGCCAGCAGCTTGGGGGTGGGGACGCCCTATGGCTACACCTTC
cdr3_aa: CASSLGVGTPYGYTF

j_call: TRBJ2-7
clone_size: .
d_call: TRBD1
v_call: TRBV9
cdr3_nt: TGTGCCAGCAGCGTGCGGGACAGGGCGATTGAGCAGTACTTC
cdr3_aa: CASSVRDRAIEQYF

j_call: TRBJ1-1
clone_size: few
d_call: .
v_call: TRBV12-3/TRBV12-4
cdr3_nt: TGTGCCAGTAGGAGGGGTAACACTGAAGCTTTCTTT
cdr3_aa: CASRRGNTEAFF

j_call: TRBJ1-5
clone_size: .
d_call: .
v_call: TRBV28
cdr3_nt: TGTGCCAGCAGTTTCGGGCAGCCCCAGCATTTT
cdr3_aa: CASSFGQPQHF

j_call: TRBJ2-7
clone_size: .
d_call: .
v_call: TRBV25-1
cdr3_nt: TGTGCCAGCCAAGTCTCGAATAGGGAGCAGTACTTC
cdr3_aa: CASQVSNREQYF

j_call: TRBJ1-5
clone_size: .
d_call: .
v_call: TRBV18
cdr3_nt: TGTGCCAGCTCACCACCGCGTGCGGGCTCGGACCAGCCCCAGCATTTT
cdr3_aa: CASSPPRAGSDQPQHF

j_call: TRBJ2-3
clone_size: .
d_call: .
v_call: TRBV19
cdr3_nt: TGTGCCAGTAAGTTCGGAGCAATCGCAGATACGCAGTATTTT
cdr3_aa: CASKFGAIADTQYF

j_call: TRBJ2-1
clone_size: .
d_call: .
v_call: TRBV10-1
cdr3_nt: TGCGCCAGCAGTGAGTCTCGTAGCTCCTACAATGAGCAGTTCTTC
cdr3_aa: CASSESRSSYNEQFF

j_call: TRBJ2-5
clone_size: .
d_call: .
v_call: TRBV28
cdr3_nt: TGTGCCAGCAGTCTCCCGGGACTCCTGGAGACCCAGTACTTC
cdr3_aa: CASSLPGLLETQYF

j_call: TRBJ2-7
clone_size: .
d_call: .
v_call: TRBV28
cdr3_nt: TGTGCCAGCAGTTCCCTTATGGCCCGAGCGAAGAGCTCCTACGAGCAGTACTTC
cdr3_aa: CASSSLMARAKSSYEQYF

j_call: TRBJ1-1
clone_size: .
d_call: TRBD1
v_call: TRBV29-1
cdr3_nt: TGCAGCCCTGGCCGAATGACAGGGCGGCCCACTGAAGCTTTCTTT
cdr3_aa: CSPGRMTGRPTEAFF

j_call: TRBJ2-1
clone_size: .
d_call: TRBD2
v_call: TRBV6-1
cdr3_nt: TGTGCCAGCAGTGTTGTACTAGCGGGAGCTGGCTCCTACAATGAGCAGTTCTTC
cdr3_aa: CASSVVLAGAGSYNEQFF

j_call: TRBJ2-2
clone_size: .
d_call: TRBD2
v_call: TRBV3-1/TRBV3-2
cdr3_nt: TGTGCCAGCAGCCGCCGGGGGAGGGACACCGGGGAGCTGTTTTTT
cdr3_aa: CASSRRGRDTGELFF

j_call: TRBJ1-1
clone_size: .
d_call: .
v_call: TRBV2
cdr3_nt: TGTGCCAGCTGTGAGGGAGCTAACACTGAAGCTTTCTTT
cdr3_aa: CASCEGANTEAFF

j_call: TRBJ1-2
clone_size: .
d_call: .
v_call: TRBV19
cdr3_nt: TGTGCCAGTAGTATTGGGCAGGGGCTATATGGCTACACCTTC
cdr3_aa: CASSIGQGLYGYTF

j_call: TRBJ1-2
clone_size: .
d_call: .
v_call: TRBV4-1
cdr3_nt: TGCGCCAGCAGCCGGCTAGGACAGTGGATTTCTGGCTACACCTTC
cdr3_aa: CASSRLGQWISGYTF

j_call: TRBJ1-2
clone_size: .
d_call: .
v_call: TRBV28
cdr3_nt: TGTGCCAGCAGTTTAGACAGGCCTCTTTATGGCTACACCTTC
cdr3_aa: CASSLDRPLYGYTF

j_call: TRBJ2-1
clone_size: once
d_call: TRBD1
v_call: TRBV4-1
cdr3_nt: TGCGCCAGCAGCCAGGCGGACCCGGGACAGGGGCCTTATGAGCAGTTCTTC
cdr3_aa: CASSQADPGQGPYEQFF

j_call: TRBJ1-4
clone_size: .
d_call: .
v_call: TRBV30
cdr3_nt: TGTGCCTGGAACAGGCAAAATGAAAAACTGTTTTTT
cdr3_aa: CAWNRQNEKLFF

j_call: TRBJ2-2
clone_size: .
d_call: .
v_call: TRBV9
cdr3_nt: TGTGCCAGCAGCGTATCCGCCGGGATAGGAGCCGGGGAGCTGTTTTTT
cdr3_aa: CASSVSAGIGAGELFF

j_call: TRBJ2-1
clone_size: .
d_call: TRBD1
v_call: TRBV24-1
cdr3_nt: TGTGCCACCAGTGATGACGGGAACAGGGGCAGGGAGCAGTTCTTC
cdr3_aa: CATSDDGNRGREQFF

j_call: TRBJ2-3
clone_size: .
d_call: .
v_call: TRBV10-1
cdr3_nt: TGCGCCAGCAACCTGAGGGCGGGTTGCACAGATACGCAGTATTTT
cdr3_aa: CASNLRAGCTDTQYF

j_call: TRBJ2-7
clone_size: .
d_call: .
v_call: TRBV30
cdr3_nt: TGTGCCTGGAGTCGTACAGGTAGGGGCGAGCAGTACTTC
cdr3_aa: CAWSRTGRGEQYF

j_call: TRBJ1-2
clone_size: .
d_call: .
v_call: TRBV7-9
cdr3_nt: TGTGCCAGCAGCTTAATGGATGTTCACGGGGGCTACACCTTC
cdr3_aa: CASSLMDVHGGYTF

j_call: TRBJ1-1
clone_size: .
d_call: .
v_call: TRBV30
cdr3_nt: TGTGCCTGGAGGACAGCCGGTAGGACTGAAGCTTTCTTT
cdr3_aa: CAWRTAGRTEAFF

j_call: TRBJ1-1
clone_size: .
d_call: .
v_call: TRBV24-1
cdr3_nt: TGTGCCACCAGAGCGGACAAGAACACTGAAGCTTTCTTT
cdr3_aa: CATRADKNTEAFF

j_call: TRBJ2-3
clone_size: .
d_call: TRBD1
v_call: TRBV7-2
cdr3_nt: TGTGCCAGCAGGACAGGGGGTTTCCTCACAGATACGCAGTATTTT
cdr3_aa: CASRTGGFLTDTQYF

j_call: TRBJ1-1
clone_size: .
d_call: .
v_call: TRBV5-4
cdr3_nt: TGTGCCAGCAGCCCGAAGGACAGCCTCGGGACTGAAGCTTTCTTT
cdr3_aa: CASSPKDSLGTEAFF

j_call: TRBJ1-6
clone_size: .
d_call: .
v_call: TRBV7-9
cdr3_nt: TGTGCCAGCAGCCCCCCGACAGGTTTAAGCTCCTATAATTCACCCCTCCACTTT
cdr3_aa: CASSPPTGLSSYNSPLHF

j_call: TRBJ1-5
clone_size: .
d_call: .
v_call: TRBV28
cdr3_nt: TGTGCCAGCAGTTTGGGGCGGTGGCAGCCCCAGCATTTT
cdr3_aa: CASSLGRWQPQHF

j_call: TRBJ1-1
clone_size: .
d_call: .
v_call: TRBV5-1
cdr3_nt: TGCGCCAGCAGCTTCGCCCTAGTGAACACTGAAGCTTTCTTT
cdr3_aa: CASSFALVNTEAFF

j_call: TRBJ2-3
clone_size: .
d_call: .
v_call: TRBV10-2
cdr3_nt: TGCGCCAGCAGCGCGCGTGGGGAGCCTACGCAGTATTTT
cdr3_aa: CASSARGEPTQYF

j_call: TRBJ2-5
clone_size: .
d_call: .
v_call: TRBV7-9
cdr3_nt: TGTGCCAGCAGCTTTCGGACATCGAGCGAGACCCAGTACTTC
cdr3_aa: CASSFRTSSETQYF

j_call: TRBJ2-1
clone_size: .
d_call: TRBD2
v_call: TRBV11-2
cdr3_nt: TGTGCCAGCAGCCCCTGGGTGGGACTAGCGGGACTCTACAATGAGCAGTTCTTC
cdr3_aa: CASSPWVGLAGLYNEQFF